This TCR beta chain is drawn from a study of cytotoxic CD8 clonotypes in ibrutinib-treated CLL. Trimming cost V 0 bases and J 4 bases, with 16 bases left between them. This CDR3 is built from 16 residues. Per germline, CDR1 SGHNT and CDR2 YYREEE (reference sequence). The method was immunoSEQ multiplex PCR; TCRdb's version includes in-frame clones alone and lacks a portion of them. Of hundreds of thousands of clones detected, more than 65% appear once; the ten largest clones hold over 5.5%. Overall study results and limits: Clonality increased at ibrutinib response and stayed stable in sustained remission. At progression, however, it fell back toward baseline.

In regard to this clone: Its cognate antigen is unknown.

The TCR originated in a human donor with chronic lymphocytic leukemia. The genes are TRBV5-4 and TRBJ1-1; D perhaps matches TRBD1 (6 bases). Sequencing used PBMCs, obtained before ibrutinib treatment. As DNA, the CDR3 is TGTGCCAGCAGCTTGGGGATTACCGGACAGAGCACTGAAGCTTTCTTT. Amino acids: CASSLGITGQSTEAFF.